This TCR beta chain emerged from a study of cytomegalovirus exposure and HLA in healthy donors. This PCR relied on a set of 60 Vbeta primers and 13 Jbeta primers. Clones were sequenced by immunoSEQ multiplex PCR, and TCRdb holds only the in-frame ones, with some missing. The table includes around 180,000 clones, approximately 88% detected once. Germline V CDR1 and CDR2: LNHDA, SQIVND (reference sequence). V was pared by 7 bases and J by 1 base, with 6 bases of the junction left unmatched. This CDR3 has 16 amino acids. The source of this sequence is a boy aged 2-9 years in good health and CMV-seronegative. The sample comprised PBMCs. The J gene is TRBJ2-3, the V gene TRBV19; TRBD2 aligns across 12 bases. CDR3 protein: CASTSRLAGGTDTQYF. The CDR3 DNA is TGTGCCAGTACCTCAAGACTAGCGGGGGGCACAGATACGCAGTATTTT.